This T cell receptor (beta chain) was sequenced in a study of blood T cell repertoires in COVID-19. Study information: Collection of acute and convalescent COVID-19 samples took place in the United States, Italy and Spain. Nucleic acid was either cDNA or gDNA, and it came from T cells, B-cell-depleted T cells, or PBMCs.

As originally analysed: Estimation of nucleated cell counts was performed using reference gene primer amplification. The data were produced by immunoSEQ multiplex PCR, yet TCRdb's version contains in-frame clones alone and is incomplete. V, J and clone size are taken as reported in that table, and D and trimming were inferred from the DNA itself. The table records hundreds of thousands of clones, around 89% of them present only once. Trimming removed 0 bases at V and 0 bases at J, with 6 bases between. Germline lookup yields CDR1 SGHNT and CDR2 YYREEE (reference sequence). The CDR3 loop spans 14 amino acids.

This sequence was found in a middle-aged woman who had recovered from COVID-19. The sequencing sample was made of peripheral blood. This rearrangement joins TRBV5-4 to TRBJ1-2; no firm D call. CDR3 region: CASSLGPTNYGYTF. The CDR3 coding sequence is TGTGCCAGCAGCTTGGGCCCTACTAACTATGGCTACACCTTC. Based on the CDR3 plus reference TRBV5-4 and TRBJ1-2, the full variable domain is ETGVTQSPTHLIKTRGQQVTLRCSSQSGHNTVSWYQQALGQGPQFIFQYYREEENGRGNFPPRFSGLQFPNYSSELNVNALELDDSALYLCASSLGPTNYGYTFGSGTRLTVV.